The 21 T cell receptor beta chains below were found in one sample sequenced in a study of cytomegalovirus exposure and HLA in healthy donors. It was with 60 Vbeta and 13 Jbeta primers that the PCR ran. Profiled with immunoSEQ multiplex PCR; TCRdb holds only in-frame clones, not every one. Of under 110,000 clones listed, roughly 70% are singletons. The sample consisted of PBMCs. The receptors originated from a man aged 45-65 years in good health and CMV-seronegative.

CDR3 DNA sequence: TGTGCCAGCAGGCAGGACAGGGCTGAGAACACTGAAGCTTTCTTT. Translated: CASRQDRAENTEAFF. The rearrangement joins TRBV5-8 to TRBJ1-1; TRBD1 agrees at 8 bases. The CDR3 is made up of 15 amino acids. With V trimmed by 5 bases and J by 1 base, 7 bases remained unmatched. Germline V gene lookup returns CDR1 SGHTS and CDR2 YDEGEE. The full variable domain, completed using reference TRBV5-8 and TRBJ1-1, is EAGVTQSPTHLIKTRGQQATLRCSPISGHTSVYWYQQALGLGLQFLLWYDEGEERNRGNFPPRFSGRQFPNYSSELNVNALELEDSALYLCASRQDRAENTEAFFGQGTRLTVV.

The J gene is TRBJ2-7, the V gene TRBV10-1; D is perhaps TRBD1 (5 bases). There are 12 residues in the CDR3. V was clipped by 4 bases and J by 3 bases, with 7 bases between them. Germline CDR1 reads WNHNN; CDR2 reads SYGVQD (reference sequence). In nucleotides, the CDR3 is TGCGCCAGCAGTGGGACAAGCTACGAGCAGTACTTC. This encodes CASSGTSYEQYF.

The chain employs TRBV5-1 and TRBJ1-6, with TRBD1 identical over 7 bases. This CDR3 is 16 amino acids long. Germline CDR1 reads SGHRS; CDR2 reads YFSETQ. The ends lost 4 bases at V and 10 bases at J; junction bases unmatched: 14. CDR3 nucleotide sequence: TGCGCCAGCAGCCACACCGAGGGGGCGCGGGGATCACCCCTCCACTTT. This sequence encodes CASSHTEGARGSPLHF.

V gene TRBV6-1 combines with J gene TRBJ2-2; D not certain. This CDR3 has 11 amino acids. V was trimmed by 7 bases and J by 5 bases, leaving 5 bases between them. Germline loops: CDR1 MNHNS, CDR2 SASEGT. CDR3 in amino acids: CASIPTGELFF. The CDR3 DNA sequence: TGTGCCAGCATTCCTACCGGGGAGCTGTTTTTT.

The chain has TRBV18 and TRBJ1-3, with a possible D match to TRBD1 (6 bases). Germline V gives CDR1 KGHSH, CDR2 LQKENI. V dropped 4 bases and J dropped 5 bases, with 9 bases sitting between them. The CDR3 sequence is 13 residues long. The CDR3 sequence is CASSQDRRNTIYF. CDR3 nucleotide sequence: TGTGCCAGCTCACAAGACAGGAGAAACACCATATATTTT.

The chain employs TRBV28 and TRBJ2-1; a possible D gene is TRBD2 (5 bases). This CDR3 comprises 15 residues. CDR1 and CDR2 from the germline V gene are MDHEN and SYDVKM. V shed 6 bases and J shed 3 bases, with 15 bases lying between them. CDR3 DNA sequence: TGTGCCAGCAGCCCGTCGGGGAGAGACTACAATGAGCAGTTCTTC. Protein: CASSPSGRDYNEQFF.

The rearrangement links TRBV7-8 to TRBJ1-2, with D tentatively TRBD1 (6 bases). The V gene's germline CDR1 is SGHVS and CDR2 FQNEAQ. V shed 5 bases and J shed 7 bases, with 17 bases lying between them. CDR3 length equals 14 residues. The CDR3 spells CASSGRGGMTGYTF. The CDR3 DNA reads as TGTGCCAGCAGCGGGAGGGGGGGGATGACTGGCTACACCTTC.

This clone was detected a few times. This sequence joins TRBV30 and TRBJ2-3; 9 nucleotides agree with TRBD2. Germline assignment: CDR1 GTSNPN and CDR2 SVGIG (reference sequence). The CDR3 length is 15 residues. With 2 bases clipped from V and 4 bases from J, the junction kept 7 bases outside the gene matches. The CDR3 DNA sequence: TGTGCCTGGAGTCTGGGCGGGGGGGCGGCAGATACGCAGTATTTT. It translates to CAWSLGGGAADTQYF.

The chain joins TRBV19 to TRBJ1-2; 8 bases fit TRBD1. The J segment lost 8 bases and the V segment lost 3 bases, leaving 5 bases of the junction unmatched. Germline-derived CDR1 and CDR2 are LNHDA and SQIVND (reference sequence). The CDR3 is 13 residues long. The CDR3 protein is CASSIKTGVGYTF. The CDR3 region has the DNA TGTGCCAGTAGTATTAAGACAGGGGTCGGCTACACCTTC.

This clone has a single count. The gene calls are TRBV6-1 and TRBJ1-2; D not certain. The V and J ends lost 5 bases and 0 bases respectively, with 10 bases between them. Germline loops: CDR1 MNHNS, CDR2 SASEGT. The CDR3 is 14 amino acids. CDR3 sequence: CASSIMAANYGYTF. The CDR3 DNA is TGTGCCAGCAGTATCATGGCAGCTAACTATGGCTACACCTTC.

The chain is built from TRBV7-3 and TRBJ2-1, with 8 bases identical to TRBD2. V was pared by 7 bases and J by 8 bases, with 10 bases of the junction left unmatched. Germline assignment: CDR1 SGHTA and CDR2 FQGTGA. The CDR3 covers 14 residues. This chain's CDR3 is CASTRGGRADEQFF. In nucleotides, the CDR3 is TGTGCCAGCACCCGGGGGGGGAGGGCCGATGAGCAGTTCTTC.

The CDR3 DNA reads as TGCGCCAGCACCATTACGGGGACAGGGGCCCTTGAGCAGTTCTTC. The encoded protein is CASTITGTGALEQFF. The chain is built from TRBV5-1 and TRBJ2-1, with 10 bases aligning to TRBD1. Germline CDR1 is SGHRS and CDR2 is YFSETQ. The V segment lost 6 bases and the J segment 9 bases; nucleotides outside the gene matches: 12. The length of the CDR3 is 15 residues. The whole variable domain, filled in from reference TRBV5-1 and TRBJ2-1, reads KAGVTQTPRYLIKTRGQQVTLSCSPISGHRSVSWYQQTPGQGLQFLFEYFSETQRNKGNFPGRFSGRQFSNSRSEMNVSTLELGDSALYLCASTITGTGALEQFFGPGTRLTVL.

The V and J genes are TRBV18 and TRBJ2-1, with 11 bases fitting TRBD2. Germline V CDR1 and CDR2: KGHSH, LQKENI. The CDR3 extends over 14 amino acids. Trimming removed 8 bases from V and 2 bases from J; junction bases left unmatched: 2. The CDR3 protein is CASQTSGTYNEQFF. CDR3 DNA: TGTGCCAGCCAGACTAGCGGGACCTACAATGAGCAGTTCTTC.

The CDR3 region is CASSLRQGYGELFF. DNA for the CDR3: TGTGCCAGCAGCTTACGACAGGGGTACGGGGAGCTGTTTTTT. The rearrangement links TRBV7-9 to TRBJ2-2; 8 bases are shared with TRBD1. The CDR3 totals 14 residues. Germline lookup yields CDR1 SEHNR and CDR2 FQNEAQ (reference sequence). Unmatched junction bases numbered 3, after V lost 2 bases and J lost 7 bases.

The V call is TRBV5-1, the J call TRBJ1-1; 9 nucleotides line up with TRBD1. The CDR3 is 14 residues long. Germline V gives CDR1 SGHRS, CDR2 YFSETQ. V lost 4 bases and J lost 4; bases outside the gene matches: 5. This chain's CDR3 is CASSAEQGATEAFF. CDR3 in DNA: TGCGCCAGCAGCGCTGAACAGGGGGCCACTGAAGCTTTCTTT.

V and J are TRBV2 and TRBJ2-1, with 10 nucleotides matching TRBD2. In germline, CDR1 is SNHLY, CDR2 FYNNEI. This CDR3 is built from 18 residues. With 7 bases clipped from V and 9 bases from J, the junction kept 21 bases outside the gene matches. The CDR3 DNA reads TGTGCCAGCAAACGACAGGGGCTCAGCGGGAGGGCCGGCGTTGAGCAGTTCTTC. This gives the protein CASKRQGLSGRAGVEQFF. The variable domain in full, completed from reference TRBV2 and TRBJ2-1, reads EPEVTQTPSHQVTQMGQEVILRCVPISNHLYFYWYRQILGQKVEFLVSFYNNEISEKSEIFDDQFSVERPDGSNFTLKIRSTKLEDSAMYFCASKRQGLSGRAGVEQFFGPGTRLTVL.

On this clone itself: Distinct nucleotide sequences in the sample also encode this CDR3. This chain links TRBV30 with TRBJ2-5; 8 nucleotides align to TRBD1. CDR1 is GTSNPN, CDR2 SVGIG, per germline (reference sequence). The CDR3 is 13 amino acids. V was pared by 1 base and J by 2 bases, with 0 bases of the junction left unmatched. The CDR3 DNA reads as TGTGCCTGGAGTGGGACAGGGCAAGAGACCCAGTACTTC. Its translation: CAWSGTGQETQYF.

V gene TRBV6-6 combines with J gene TRBJ2-3; D gene ambiguous. CDR1 is MNHNY, CDR2 SVGAGI, per germline (reference sequence). This CDR3 has 12 residues. V was cut by 6 bases and J by 5 bases, with 9 bases left in between. The CDR3 here is CASSGSIDTQYF. The CDR3 DNA reads as TGTGCCAGCAGCGGGTCGATAGATACGCAGTATTTT.

On this clone: Distinct nucleotide sequences in the sample also encode this CDR3. This chain links TRBV11-2 with TRBJ2-7; tentative D call: TRBD2 (6 bases). The CDR3 contains 16 residues. Between the trimmed V and J ends, which lost 2 bases and 2 bases, there was a span of 16 bases. Germline V CDR1 and CDR2: SGHAT, FQNNGV. The CDR3 DNA reads TGTGCCAGCAGCTTACAGGCGGGACTCGCGGCCTACGAGCAGTACTTC. This encodes CASSLQAGLAAYEQYF.

This clone was recorded once. The chain uses TRBV7-6 and TRBJ2-5, with D possibly TRBD1 on 7 matching bases. The germline V gene has CDR1 SGHVS and CDR2 FNYEAQ. V was pared by 5 bases and J by 5 bases, with 15 bases between. The CDR3 loop spans 14 amino acids. CDR3 sequence reads: CASSKQTGRETQYF. CDR3 coding DNA: TGTGCCAGCAGCAAGCAGACAGGGAGGGAGACCCAGTACTTC.

The chain couples TRBV30 to TRBJ1-5; possible D gene TRBD1, 6 bases. Germline CDR1 reads GTSNPN; CDR2 reads SVGIG (reference sequence). This CDR3 has 13 amino acids. Trimming stripped 3 bases from V and 6 bases from J, with 12 bases between. The chain's CDR3 is CAWSQKGGQPQHF. Here the CDR3 DNA reads TGTGCCTGGAGCCAGAAAGGGGGTCAGCCCCAGCATTTT.